This T cell receptor (beta chain) was retrieved from a study of T cell repertoires in cytomegalovirus infection. The CDR3 extends over 16 amino acids. Per germline, CDR1 SEHNR and CDR2 FQNEAQ (reference sequence). For this clonotype: At one of its ends the junction is not consistent with the germline gene, which may arise from a read error.

TCRdb reprocessed the reads with MiXCR, giving one entry per CDR3 protein. This table holds about 490,000 distinct CDR3 sequences, around 27% found once. The sequencing input was PBMCs. The gene calls are TRBV7-9 and TRBJ1-2; D perhaps matches TRBD1 (5 bases). The sequence was collected from a human donor in good health (CMV status not recorded). Some clones in this sample may be carry-over from other donors' samples. The chain's CDR3 is CASGLASAGRNYGYTF. The CDR3 DNA follows: TGTGCCAGCGGCTTAGCGTCGGCAGGGCGAAACTATGGCTACACCTTC.